The sequence of this T cell receptor beta chain was determined in a study of blood T cell repertoires in COVID-19. Study-wide background: The study drew acute and convalescent COVID-19 samples from the United States, Italy and Spain. PBMCs, B-cell-depleted T cells, or T cells were the source of the cDNA or gDNA that made up the material.

Authors' methods: The authors estimated nucleated cell counts from reference gene primer amplification. Using immunoSEQ multiplex PCR, the repertoire was profiled, and TCRdb retains in-frame clones only, with some absent. That table gives V, J and clone size, and the DNA gave D and trimming. The sample carries 110,000 to 150,000 clones, roughly three quarters recorded once. V gave up 6 bases and J gave up 3 bases, with 14 bases separating them. Germline V gene lookup returns CDR1 SEHNR and CDR2 FQNEAQ (reference sequence). The CDR3 sequence is 15 residues long. The V gene is TRBV7-9, the J gene TRBJ2-2, with D hard to call. Sequencing was performed on peripheral blood. The source is a woman between 55 and 75 years old with acute or convalescent COVID-19. CDR3 sequence reads: CASSLTEPDTGELFF. The CDR3 DNA reads as TGTGCCAGCAGTTTGACGGAGCCCGACACCGGGGAGCTGTTTTTT. The full variable domain, its missing parts supplied by reference TRBV7-9 and TRBJ2-2, is DTGVSQNPRHKITKRGQNVTFRCDPISEHNRLYWYRQTLGQGPEFLTYFQNEAQLEKSRLLSDRFSAERPKGSFSTLEIQRTEQGDSAMYLCASSLTEPDTGELFFGEGSRLTVL.